This is a list of T cell receptor beta chains from one sample in a study of blood T cell repertoires in COVID-19. The data were produced by immunoSEQ multiplex PCR, yet TCRdb's version contains in-frame clones alone and is incomplete. The sample lists 250,000 to 300,000 clones; less than 85% were seen once. Input material: peripheral blood. The receptors here all came from a man between 60 and 75 years old who had recovered from COVID-19. Each CDR3 is given with its conserved first and last residue. The D gene is left open where the match is weak. Only part of the rows carry a size: once, few, many, or a class if the clone is expanded.

V	length	J	size	D	CDR3	DNA
TRBV6-5	14	TRBJ1-1	.	TRBD1	CASSRAGGGTEAFF	TGTGCCAGCAGTCGGGCAGGGGGAGGCACTGAAGCTTTCTTT
TRBV7-8	14	TRBJ1-2	.	TRBD1	CASSSRQGVYGYTF	TGTGCCAGCAGCTCTAGACAGGGGGTCTATGGCTACACCTTC
TRBV5-1	17	TRBJ2-1	few	TRBD2	CASSSATTSGGNNEQFF	TGCGCCAGCAGCTCCGCCACAACTAGCGGAGGCAACAATGAGCAGTTCTTC
TRBV19	16	TRBJ2-3	.	TRBD2	CASTSGTMGAGNTQYF	TGTGCCAGTACCTCCGGGACTATGGGAGCGGGTAATACGCAGTATTTT
TRBV5-1	14	TRBJ1-5	.	TRBD1	CASSLGTANQPQHF	TGCGCCAGCAGCTTAGGGACAGCCAATCAGCCCCAGCATTTT
TRBV4-2	13	TRBJ2-2	.	.	CASSAQGPGELFF	TGTGCCAGCAGCGCGCAGGGTCCCGGGGAGCTGTTTTTT
TRBV7-2	12	TRBJ1-1	.	.	CASARDLTEAFF	TGTGCCAGTGCGAGGGATCTGACTGAAGCTTTCTTT
TRBV9	13	TRBJ2-2	few	.	CASSTSGAGELFF	TGTGCCAGCTCGACCTCAGGCGCCGGGGAGCTGTTTTTT
TRBV24-1	14	TRBJ2-6	.	.	CATSARSGANVLTF	TGTGCCACCAGTGCTAGATCTGGGGCCAACGTCCTGACTTTC
TRBV7-6	14	TRBJ2-2	.	.	CASSQTQGYGELFF	TGTGCCAGCAGCCAAACGCAGGGGTACGGGGAGCTGTTTTTT
TRBV27	14	TRBJ2-3	.	TRBD2	CATQRGVSTDTQYF	TGTGCCACCCAGCGGGGGGTTAGCACAGATACGCAGTATTTT
TRBV5-1	15	TRBJ2-7	.	.	CASSLGWSGSDEQYF	TGCGCCAGCAGCTTGGGGTGGTCGGGTAGCGACGAGCAGTACTTC
TRBV27	15	TRBJ2-2	.	.	CASSASGGGIRELFF	TGTGCCAGCAGCGCCTCTGGGGGGGGCATCCGGGAGCTGTTTTTT
TRBV28	16	TRBJ2-6	once	TRBD1	CASSSGGSSGANVLTF	TGTGCCAGCAGTTCAGGGGGCAGTTCTGGGGCCAACGTCCTGACTTTC
TRBV7-9	15	TRBJ2-5	.	.	CASSPPQGAGETQYF	TGTGCCAGCAGCCCACCCCAGGGTGCCGGGGAGACCCAGTACTTC
TRBV6-6	16	TRBJ1-5	.	TRBD1	CASTYRTGGRYQPQHF	TGTGCCAGCACCTACCGGACAGGGGGTCGTTATCAGCCCCAGCATTTT
TRBV9	15	TRBJ2-3	.	TRBD2	CASSGEGLPTDTQYF	TGTGCCAGCAGCGGGGAGGGACTACCCACAGATACGCAGTATTTT
TRBV2	18	TRBJ2-2	.	.	CASIMNPSAKTNTGELFF	TGTGCCAGCATTATGAATCCCTCAGCGAAAACGAACACCGGGGAGCTGTTTTTT
TRBV18	15	TRBJ1-1	.	.	CASSPEDRLNTEAFF	TGTGCCAGCTCACCAGAGGACAGATTGAACACTGAAGCTTTCTTT
TRBV7-9	15	TRBJ1-4	.	TRBD1	CASSPRDSSLGGLFF	TGTGCCAGCAGCCCCCGGGACAGCTCCCTCGGAGGACTGTTTTTT
TRBV12-5	13	TRBJ2-3	.	TRBD2	CASGSSGGNTQYF	TGTGCTAGTGGTTCAAGCGGGGGGAATACGCAGTATTTT
TRBV12-5	13	TRBJ2-1	.	.	CASGLGSGIEQFF	TGTGCTAGTGGTTTGGGTAGCGGAATTGAGCAGTTCTTC
TRBV5-5	18	TRBJ2-1	.	TRBD2	CASSIRGLAGGGYNEQFF	TGTGCCAGCAGCATCCGGGGACTAGCGGGAGGGGGGTACAATGAGCAGTTCTTC
TRBV7-2	15	TRBJ2-1	.	.	CASSLAGRTAWEQFF	TGTGCCAGCAGCTTAGCCGGCAGGACAGCATGGGAGCAGTTCTTC
TRBV2	14	TRBJ2-5	few	.	CASLQGGRFETQYF	TGTGCCAGCCTCCAGGGGGGCCGCTTCGAGACCCAGTACTTC
TRBV11-3	15	TRBJ2-1	few	TRBD2	CASSFSGGANNEQFF	TGTGCCAGCAGCTTTAGCGGGGGGGCGAACAATGAGCAGTTCTTC
TRBV5-1	13	TRBJ1-3	.	.	CASSLGGGNTIYF	TGCGCCAGCAGCTTGGGCGGGGGAAACACCATATATTTT